These T cell receptor beta chains were read from a single sample in a study of shared clonotypes between healthy human individuals. Sequencing was performed with immunoSEQ multiplex PCR; in TCRdb, only in-frame clones are kept and a portion is missing. This sample has approximately 180,000 clones, with over 80% found just once. The sample taken for sequencing was naive CD4+ T cells sorted from blood. The receptors originated from a woman between 25 and 40 years old in good health. Each CDR3 is given with its conserved first and last residue. A D gene is named only where the DNA matches it firmly. The size entry is marked missing in some rows and otherwise reads once, few, many or a size class.

v_gene,d_gene,abundance,j_gene,CDR3aa,CDR3nt
TRBV18,TRBD1,.,TRBJ1-5,CASSPPNSGGGQPQHF,TGTGCCAGCTCACCACCTAACTCAGGGGGCGGTCAGCCCCAGCATTTT
TRBV19,TRBD1,.,TRBJ2-7,CASSLQGTGGSYEQYF,TGTGCCAGTAGCCTCCAGGGGACAGGGGGTTCCTACGAGCAGTACTTC
TRBV21-1,.,.,TRBJ2-5,CASPLGTKQETQYF,TGTGCCAGCCCACTTGGGACAAAACAAGAGACCCAGTACTTC
TRBV9,.,once,TRBJ2-7,CASSVAYGTYEQYF,TGTGCCAGCAGCGTAGCCTACGGGACTTACGAGCAGTACTTC
TRBV30,.,few,TRBJ1-5,CAWSVGWRGRNQPQHF,TGTGCCTGGAGTGTGGGGTGGAGGGGACGGAATCAGCCCCAGCATTTT
TRBV21-1,.,.,TRBJ2-7,CASSKRERSSYEQYF,TGTGCCAGCAGCAAAAGGGAGCGTAGCTCCTACGAGCAGTACTTC
TRBV5-1,TRBD1,.,TRBJ2-7,CASSRDRDYEQYF,TGCGCCAGCAGCCGGGACAGGGACTACGAGCAGTACTTC
TRBV25-1,.,.,TRBJ2-7,CASRAPGHPSWEQYF,TGTGCCAGCAGGGCCCCCGGCCACCCGTCCTGGGAGCAGTACTTC
TRBV28,.,.,TRBJ2-3,CASSLSTDTQYF,TGTGCCAGCAGTTTATCGACAGATACGCAGTATTTT
TRBV5-1,.,.,TRBJ2-7,CASSFGSMTYEQYF,TGCGCCAGCAGCTTCGGATCCATGACTTACGAGCAGTACTTC
TRBV5-1,.,.,TRBJ2-4,CASSVAGVIQYF,TGCGCCAGCAGCGTGGCCGGGGTCATTCAGTACTTC
TRBV11-2,.,.,TRBJ1-6,CASSLVGSGRTNSPLHF,TGTGCCAGCAGCTTAGTTGGTAGTGGACGGACCAATTCACCCCTCCACTTT
TRBV18,.,.,TRBJ2-5,CASSPRFGSLGGLETQYF,TGTGCCAGCTCACCCCGATTTGGAAGCCTGGGGGGTTTAGAGACCCAGTACTTC
TRBV6-6,TRBD1,.,TRBJ1-1,CASSYSEGAGTEAFF,TGTGCCAGCAGTTACTCAGAGGGGGCAGGTACTGAAGCTTTCTTT
TRBV5-4,TRBD2,.,TRBJ2-7,CASSLGLAESYEQYF,TGTGCCAGCAGCTTGGGGCTAGCGGAGTCCTACGAGCAGTACTTC
TRBV11-2,.,.,TRBJ1-1,CASRPPARTFNTEAFF,TGTGCCAGCAGACCCCCGGCACGGACTTTCAACACTGAAGCTTTCTTT
TRBV19,.,.,TRBJ1-4,CASRVDSRSEKLFF,TGTGCCAGTCGGGTGGACTCCCGGTCTGAAAAACTGTTTTTT
TRBV7-9,TRBD2,.,TRBJ2-3,CASSLGSSGKYTDTQYF,TGTGCCAGCAGCTTAGGTTCTAGCGGGAAGTACACAGATACGCAGTATTTT
TRBV9,TRBD2,few,TRBJ2-7,CASSVDAGDEQYF,TGTGCCAGCAGCGTAGATGCGGGAGACGAGCAGTACTTC
TRBV28,TRBD1,.,TRBJ2-7,CASRRTGRSYEQYF,TGTGCCAGCAGACGGACAGGGAGATCCTACGAGCAGTACTTC
TRBV2,.,.,TRBJ2-7,CASSVAVQLEQYF,TGTGCCAGCAGTGTGGCAGTCCAGCTCGAGCAGTACTTC
TRBV28,TRBD2,.,TRBJ2-7,CASTPGQGLAGADEQYF,TGTGCCAGCACCCCGGGACAAGGACTAGCGGGAGCCGACGAGCAGTACTTC
TRBV18,.,.,TRBJ2-7,CASSPQGPPDAEQYF,TGTGCCAGCTCACCACAGGGGCCGCCCGACGCCGAGCAGTACTTC
TRBV27,.,.,TRBJ2-7,CASSSPAGTAYEQYF,TGTGCCAGCAGTTCCCCGGCGGGCACCGCCTACGAGCAGTACTTC
TRBV9,.,once,TRBJ2-4,CASSVATGGFENIQYF,TGTGCCAGCAGCGTAGCTACGGGGGGCTTCGAAAACATTCAGTACTTC
TRBV28,TRBD1,.,TRBJ2-2,CASRGQGRGGELFF,TGTGCCAGCAGGGGACAGGGGAGAGGCGGGGAGCTGTTTTTT
TRBV28,.,.,TRBJ2-7,CASSFIDEQYF,TGTGCCAGCAGTTTTATCGACGAGCAGTACTTC
TRBV5-1,.,.,TRBJ2-6,CASSSSSGANVLTF,TGCGCCAGCAGCTCAAGCTCTGGGGCCAACGTCCTGACTTTC